Reported below is one TCR beta chain. This entry belongs to a study of cytomegalovirus exposure and HLA in healthy donors. Trimming at V came to 0 bases and at J to 5 bases, leaving 4 bases not matched to a gene. Germline assignment: CDR1 SGHRS and CDR2 YFSETQ. This CDR3 spans 14 amino acids. Both 60 Vbeta primers and 13 Jbeta primers went into the PCR. Here immunoSEQ multiplex PCR was the method, and the copy in TCRdb shows in-frame clones only, minus some. The data contain 70,000 to 90,000 clones, roughly 61% of them seen just once; the ten biggest clones take up 15%. The chain employs TRBV5-1 and TRBJ2-7, with TRBD1 matching over 8 bases. Sequencing used PBMCs. The source of this sequence is a woman aged 40 to 55 in good health and CMV-seropositive. The CDR3 DNA reads as TGCGCCAGCAGCTTGGGACAGGGGATGAACGAGCAGTACTTC. Amino acids: CASSLGQGMNEQYF.